This entry lists 25 T cell receptor beta chains sequenced from one sample in a study of OX40 agonist ivuxolimab in advanced cancers. The library was prepared using the immunoSEQ multiplex PCR assay. TCRdb took this table from immuneACCESS and kept in-frame rearrangements with V and J called. Such tables lack part of the clones; where checked against another copy, unresolved V genes explain under half of the gap, and the rest is unexplained. A total of under 50,000 clones appear in this sample, around 88% of them only once. The top ten clonotypes cover 15% of the sample. Sequences were derived from CD4+ or CD8+ T cells sorted from blood, sampled in a trial of the OX40 agonist ivuxolimab. All receptors derive from an adult with an advanced solid tumor such as melanoma, head and neck, liver or kidney cancer.

The V gene is TRBV7-9, the J gene TRBJ2-2, with TRBD1 identical over 9 bases. From germline, CDR1 is SEHNR and CDR2 FQNEAQ (reference sequence). This CDR3 region has 14 residues. V shed 6 bases and J 3 bases; nucleotides not matched to a gene: 2. CDR3 sequence reads: CASSRDRDTGELFF. CDR3 coding DNA: TGTGCCAGCAGTAGGGACAGGGACACCGGGGAGCTGTTTTTT.

The chain recombines TRBV5-4 with TRBJ2-3; TRBD1 agrees at 8 bases. Unmatched junction bases numbered 12, after V lost 4 bases and J lost 2 bases. This CDR3 region has 17 residues. Per germline, CDR1 SGHNT and CDR2 YYREEE (reference sequence). The DNA of the CDR3 is TGTGCCAGCAGCCTTGGAGGACAGGGATGGAACACAGATACGCAGTATTTT. It is translated as CASSLGGQGWNTDTQYF.

The chain joins TRBV7-9 to TRBJ2-2; 7 bases are shared with TRBD1. The J segment lost 7 bases and the V segment lost 5 bases, leaving 13 bases of the junction unmatched. Looked up from germline, CDR1 is SEHNR and CDR2 is FQNEAQ (reference sequence). The CDR3 totals 16 residues. The CDR3 protein is CASSSRTGLASGELFF. The CDR3 DNA reads as TGTGCCAGCAGCAGCCGGACAGGTCTGGCGAGCGGGGAGCTGTTTTTT.

The chain joins TRBV13 to TRBJ1-1; D might be TRBD1 (6 bases). CDR1 is PRHDT and CDR2 is FYEKMQ in the germline V gene (reference sequence). V was clipped by 5 bases and J by 3 bases, with 19 bases between them. This CDR3 region has 16 residues. This CDR3 is CASSPGATGRDTEAFF. The CDR3 bases are TGTGCCAGCAGCCCGGGGGCCACGGGCAGGGACACTGAAGCTTTCTTT. The full variable domain, with the rest looked up from reference TRBV13 and TRBJ1-1, is AAGVIQSPRHLIKEKRETATLKCYPIPRHDTVYWYQQGPGQDPQFLISFYEKMQSDKGSIPDRFSAQQFSDYHSELNMSSLELGDSALYFCASSPGATGRDTEAFFGQGTRLTVV.

The chain carries TRBV6-6 and TRBJ1-5; 7 bases match TRBD1. V lost 5 bases and J lost 5; bases outside the gene matches: 9. The CDR3 loop spans 15 amino acids. Looked up from germline, CDR1 is MNHNY and CDR2 is SVGAGI (reference sequence). CDR3 coding DNA: TGTGCCAGCAGTACCTCCACAGGGGCCCATCAGCCCCAGCATTTT. Its protein product is CASSTSTGAHQPQHF.

As DNA, the CDR3 is TGTGCCAGCAGTTTTGAGACAGGGGAAGAGACCCAGTACTTC. This encodes CASSFETGEETQYF. The J gene is TRBJ2-5, the V gene TRBV28, with 8 bases fitting TRBD1. J was trimmed by 3 bases and V by 3 bases; bases with no gene match: 3. The germline V gene has CDR1 MDHEN and CDR2 SYDVKM. The CDR3 covers 14 residues.

This clone has just one count. The chain joins TRBV11-1 to TRBJ2-1, with 13 bases aligning to TRBD2. The CDR3 is 16 residues long. The junction had 10 bases not matched to a gene; V was cut back by 5 bases and J by 9 bases. Germline V gene lookup returns CDR1 SGHAT and CDR2 FQDESV (reference sequence). DNA of the CDR3: TGTGCCAGCAGCCTTTGGACTAGCGGGAGTGAAAGTGAGCAGTTCTTC. Its protein is CASSLWTSGSESEQFF.

The CDR3 is CASSDSGLAGTTDTQYF. Written as DNA, the CDR3 is TGTGCCAGCAGCGACTCCGGACTAGCGGGAACCACAGATACGCAGTATTTT. The V gene is TRBV9, the J gene TRBJ2-3, with 12 nucleotides matching TRBD2. J gave up 2 bases and V 3 bases, and 7 bases lay outside the gene matches. The CDR3 spans 17 residues. Per germline, CDR1 SGDLS and CDR2 YYNGEE.

This sequence joins TRBV29-1 and TRBJ2-7; 10 nucleotides match TRBD2. The CDR3 loop spans 15 amino acids. The germline V gene has CDR1 SQVTM and CDR2 ANQGSEA. J lost 0 bases, V lost 6 bases, and 8 bases had no gene match. The CDR3 DNA reads as TGCAGCGTCCTTCTAGCGGGAGTTTCCTCCTACGAGCAGTACTTC. Translated: CSVLLAGVSSYEQYF.

The rearrangement joins TRBV9 to TRBJ2-7; D is undetermined. The germline V gene encodes CDR1 SGDLS and CDR2 YYNGEE. The CDR3 sequence is 13 residues long. Trimming removed 0 bases at V and 1 base at J, with 5 bases between. CDR3 region: CASSVGESYEQYF. The CDR3 DNA reads as TGTGCCAGCAGCGTAGGGGAATCCTACGAGCAGTACTTC.

This chain uses TRBV7-8 with TRBJ2-5; tentatively, D is TRBD1 (5 bases). From germline, CDR1 is SGHVS and CDR2 FQNEAQ. This CDR3 is built from 15 residues. The V and J ends lost 4 bases and 1 base respectively, with 13 bases between them. CDR3 residues: CASSSFSDSQETQYF. The CDR3 nucleotides are TGTGCCAGCAGCTCCTTCTCAGACAGCCAAGAGACCCAGTACTTC.

The chain is built from TRBV27 and TRBJ1-1; the match to TRBD1 covers 10 bases. This CDR3 has 13 amino acids. Germline loops: CDR1 MNHEY, CDR2 SMNVEV (reference sequence). The junction had 11 bases not matched to a gene; V was cut back by 9 bases and J by 10 bases. The CDR3 protein is CASFPGTGVGAFF. The CDR3 DNA is TGTGCCAGTTTTCCCGGGACAGGGGTAGGAGCTTTCTTT.

V and J are TRBV29-1 and TRBJ2-1; 11 nucleotides line up with TRBD2. Germline lookup yields CDR1 SQVTM and CDR2 ANQGSEA. With V trimmed by 8 bases and J by 8 bases, 14 bases remained unmatched. The CDR3 is 15 residues long. This chain's CDR3 is CSIGTSGNPYHEQFF. In DNA form, the CDR3 reads TGCAGCATAGGGACTAGCGGAAACCCTTATCATGAGCAGTTCTTC.

About this clone: Other DNA sequences of this sample code for an identical CDR3. The V call is TRBV5-8, the J call TRBJ1-6; 12 bases map to TRBD1. V lost 5 bases and J lost 10; bases outside the gene matches: 13. The CDR3 covers 17 residues. The germline CDR1 and CDR2 sequences are SGHTS and YDEGEE. The CDR3 DNA follows: TGTGCCAGCAGTTGGGGGACAGGGGGCGGGTTAGGATCACCCCTCCACTTT. Translation: CASSWGTGGGLGSPLHF. Complete variable domain (other parts from reference TRBV5-8 and TRBJ1-6): EAGVTQSPTHLIKTRGQQATLRCSPISGHTSVYWYQQALGLGLQFLLWYDEGEERNRGNFPPRFSGRQFPNYSSELNVNALELEDSALYLCASSWGTGGGLGSPLHFGNGTRLTVT.

V is TRBV5-4 and J is TRBJ2-7; no clear D. Germline V gives CDR1 SGHNT, CDR2 YYREEE (reference sequence). The CDR3 is made up of 13 amino acids. Trimming removed 1 base at V and 1 base at J, with 6 bases between. Here the CDR3 reads CASSLSTSYEQYF. The CDR3 nucleotides are TGTGCCAGCAGCTTGAGCACGTCCTACGAGCAGTACTTC.

The chain has TRBV28 and TRBJ1-2, with 11 bases fitting TRBD1. This CDR3 region has 17 residues. CDR1 and CDR2 from the germline V gene are MDHEN and SYDVKM. V was clipped by 4 bases and J by 6 bases; unmatched bases: 13. The DNA for the CDR3 is TGTGCCAGCAGTTCGTGGGACAGGGGGATCTGGATCCATGGCTACACCTTC. Translating it yields CASSSWDRGIWIHGYTF.

V and J are TRBV6-6 and TRBJ1-2; tentatively, D is TRBD1 (5 bases). V shed 10 bases and J shed 3 bases, with 15 bases lying between them. CDR1 is MNHNY and CDR2 is SVGAGI in the germline V gene (reference sequence). The CDR3 has 13 residues. CDR3 sequence (DNA): TGTGCCACCATAGGTGAGGGGTACTATGGCTACACCTTC. This sequence encodes CATIGEGYYGYTF.

This clone is classed as medium-sized. The V call is TRBV2, the J call TRBJ2-3, with a possible D match to TRBD2 (5 bases). This CDR3 is built from 13 residues. V lost 6 bases and J 2 bases, leaving 9 bases between the germline ends. In germline, CDR1 is SNHLY, CDR2 FYNNEI. The CDR3 is CASRSGDTDTQYF. The CDR3 coding sequence is TGTGCCAGCAGGTCCGGGGACACAGATACGCAGTATTTT.

The rearrangement joins TRBV2 to TRBJ2-2; D is uncertain. CDR1 is SNHLY and CDR2 is FYNNEI in the germline V gene. Trimming pared 3 bases from V and 6 bases from J, leaving 11 bases between. CDR3 length: 14 amino acids. The CDR3 DNA reads as TGTGCCAGCAGTGACCCCCGGGCGCCCGGGGAGCTGTTTTTT. Translating gives CASSDPRAPGELFF. Together with reference TRBV2 and TRBJ2-2, the CDR3 gives the full variable domain: EPEVTQTPSHQVTQMGQEVILRCVPISNHLYFYWYRQILGQKVEFLVSFYNNEISEKSEIFDDQFSVERPDGSNFTLKIRSTKLEDSAMYFCASSDPRAPGELFFGEGSRLTVL.

The V call is TRBV4-1, the J call TRBJ2-1, with 7 bases matching TRBD2. CDR3 length: 15 amino acids. V trimming: 3 bases; J trimming: 4 bases; junction bases outside the gene matches: 6. Germline V CDR1 and CDR2: MGHRA, YSYEKL. The DNA for the CDR3 is TGCGCCAGCAGCCAGGGGGGGTATGAGTACAATGAGCAGTTCTTC. This gives the protein CASSQGGYEYNEQFF.

This clone showed up just once. This sequence joins TRBV7-9 and TRBJ2-7; possibly TRBD2 for D (5 bases). Trimming took 4 bases from V and 3 from J, leaving 10 bases between them. The CDR3 runs 13 residues. Looked up from germline, CDR1 is SEHNR and CDR2 is FQNEAQ (reference sequence). The CDR3 loop reads CASSSILDYEQYF. CDR3 nucleotide sequence: TGTGCCAGCAGCTCCATACTAGACTACGAGCAGTACTTC.

The chain links TRBV13 to TRBJ2-7; D is uncertain. V lost 5 bases to trimming and J lost 4 bases, with 15 bases between them. This CDR3 has 14 residues. Germline-derived CDR1 and CDR2 are PRHDT and FYEKMQ (reference sequence). The DNA of the CDR3 is TGTGCCAGCAGCCCCCACCCCCAGTCGTACGAGCAGTACTTC. It is translated as CASSPHPQSYEQYF. The full variable domain, with the rest looked up from reference TRBV13 and TRBJ2-7, is AAGVIQSPRHLIKEKRETATLKCYPIPRHDTVYWYQQGPGQDPQFLISFYEKMQSDKGSIPDRFSAQQFSDYHSELNMSSLELGDSALYFCASSPHPQSYEQYFGPGTRLTVT.

The chain has TRBV7-9 and TRBJ2-5, with D perhaps TRBD1 or TRBD2 (5 bases each). The CDR3 loop spans 14 amino acids. Germline V gene sequence: CDR1 SEHNR, CDR2 FQNEAQ (reference sequence). Trimming shortened V by 4 bases and J by 0 bases, and 9 bases separated the two germline ends. DNA for the CDR3: TGTGCCAGCAGCTCGTGGGGGTACCAAGAGACCCAGTACTTC. Its translation is CASSSWGYQETQYF.

The chain links TRBV27 to TRBJ2-3; 16 bases are shared with TRBD2. The length of the CDR3 is 20 residues. Looked up from germline, CDR1 is MNHEY and CDR2 is SMNVEV (reference sequence). J lost 1 base, V lost 2 bases, and 9 bases had no gene match. CDR3 in DNA: TGTGCCAGCAGTTTAGGGGGGACTAGCGGGAGGGCCGACGGCACAGATACGCAGTATTTT. Translated, it gives CASSLGGTSGRADGTDTQYF.

The chain has TRBV7-7 and TRBJ2-7, with D unresolved. V lost 5 bases, J lost 6 bases, and 14 bases lay in between. The CDR3 spans 13 residues. Germline CDR1 and CDR2: SSHAT and FNYEAQ (reference sequence). CDR3 sequence: CASSPEHGGEQYF. The CDR3 DNA reads as TGTGCCAGCAGCCCGGAGCATGGCGGCGAGCAGTACTTC.